These 26 T cell receptor beta chains were sequenced from one sample in a study of brain T cells in children with intractable seizures (dated by TCRdb to the early 2020s). The library relied on the immunoSEQ multiplex PCR assay. TCRdb stores this immuneACCESS table with in-frame sequences only. Part of the clones is absent; in the studies checked, under half of the shortfall reflects unresolved V genes, and no reason is known for the rest. In this sample the table shows about 340,000 clones, about 93% of which occur a single time. The ten largest clones take up 4.5% to 7% of the sample. The sample's time point, from its label and the paper: blood from clinic visit 5 months post-surgery; TSC patient then seizure free. The sample consisted of peripheral blood, taken less than 6 months after surgery. These receptors were obtained from a boy under three years old with tuberous sclerosis and intractable seizures.

The chain has TRBV29-1 and TRBJ2-7; 10 nucleotides agree with TRBD2. V was pared by 2 bases and J by 2 bases, with 3 bases of the junction left unmatched. Germline V CDR1 and CDR2: SQVTM, ANQGSEA. This CDR3 spans 14 amino acids. The DNA of the CDR3 is TGCAGCGTTGAACGCCTAGCGGGGGCCTACGAGCAGTACTTC. Its protein product is CSVERLAGAYEQYF.

The chain uses TRBV7-6 and TRBJ1-4, with D possibly matching TRBD1 (5 bases). Germline lookup yields CDR1 SGHVS and CDR2 FNYEAQ. This CDR3 region has 15 residues. V was trimmed by 5 bases and J by 4 bases, leaving 14 bases between them. This CDR3 reads CASSLRGANNEKLFF. The CDR3 region has the DNA TGTGCCAGCAGCCTACGAGGGGCCAATAATGAAAAACTGTTTTTT.

V and J are TRBV7-9 and TRBJ2-7; tentatively, D is TRBD1 (6 bases). Germline CDR1 reads SEHNR; CDR2 reads FQNEAQ (reference sequence). V dropped 1 base and J dropped 2 bases, with 12 bases sitting between them. The CDR3 loop spans 15 amino acids. The CDR3 DNA sequence: TGTGCCAGCAGCTTAGATTGGGGGCCAACCTACGAGCAGTACTTC. It translates to CASSLDWGPTYEQYF.

The gene calls are TRBV24-1 and TRBJ2-5; 7 bases are shared with TRBD2. The CDR3 is 15 residues long. V shed 2 bases, J shed 1 base, and the junction held 3 bases outside the gene matches. The germline V gene has CDR1 KGHDR and CDR2 SFDVKD. CDR3 protein: CATSDSRGFQETQYF. The CDR3 coding sequence is TGTGCCACCAGTGATTCGCGGGGGTTCCAAGAGACCCAGTACTTC.

The CDR3 nucleotides are TGTGCCAGCAGCTTAGCCGGACTAGCCTTTTCTGGGGCCAACGTCCTGACTTTC. Its translation: CASSLAGLAFSGANVLTF. V is TRBV7-2 and J is TRBJ2-6; 8 bases fit TRBD2. Germline CDR1 and CDR2: SGHTA and FQGNSA. This CDR3 region has 18 residues. Trimming cost V 0 bases and J 1 base; bases outside gene matches: 5.

The genes are TRBV6-1 and TRBJ2-3; D possibly corresponds to TRBD2 (5 bases). There are 13 residues in the CDR3. Germline V lookup: CDR1 MNHNS, CDR2 SASEGT. V was shortened by 3 bases and J by 9 bases, with 13 bases between the two germline ends. CDR3 residues: CASSEIEGRTQYF. The CDR3 DNA sequence: TGTGCCAGCAGTGAGATTGAGGGTAGGACGCAGTATTTT.

The genes are TRBV11-2 and TRBJ1-1; D gene ambiguous. V gave up 5 bases and J gave up 3 bases, with 7 bases separating them. The CDR3 contains 12 residues. Germline V gene data show CDR1 as SGHAT and CDR2 as FQNNGV. CDR3 loop: CASSPDHTEAFF. In DNA, the CDR3 is TGTGCCAGCAGCCCCGACCACACTGAAGCTTTCTTT.

This chain connects TRBV6-5 to TRBJ2-5; no firm D call. Germline-derived CDR1 and CDR2 are MNHEY and SVGAGI. The CDR3 is 13 residues long. Trimming removed 9 bases from V and 2 bases from J, with 13 bases in between. The CDR3 loop is CARSRTPQETQYF. CDR3 nucleotide sequence: TGTGCCAGATCAAGGACGCCGCAAGAGACCCAGTACTTC.

The chain has TRBV5-4 and TRBJ2-3, with D possibly TRBD1 on 5 matching bases. Between the trimmed V and J ends, which lost 1 base and 2 bases, there was a span of 11 bases. Germline CDR1 is SGHNT and CDR2 is YYREEE (reference sequence). This CDR3 region has 15 residues. CDR3 bases: TGTGCCAGCAGCTTGTACCAGGGATACACAGATACGCAGTATTTT. It specifies CASSLYQGYTDTQYF.

The chain uses TRBV7-9 and TRBJ1-2; TRBD1 is a possible D gene (5 bases). CDR3 length equals 13 residues. The V gene's germline CDR1 is SEHNR and CDR2 FQNEAQ (reference sequence). V lost 5 bases and J 4 bases, leaving 11 bases between the germline ends. CDR3 DNA: TGTGCCAGCAGCCAGGGTCTCCCCTATGGCTACACCTTC. Translating it yields CASSQGLPYGYTF.

This rearrangement joins TRBV7-3 to TRBJ1-1; a possible D gene is TRBD1 (5 bases). V lost 5 bases and J 5 bases, leaving 18 bases between the germline ends. Germline V gives CDR1 SGHTA, CDR2 FQGTGA. CDR3 length equals 15 residues. The CDR3 nucleotides are TGTGCCAGCAGCCCAGGGACCCCGGGGGGAACTGAAGCTTTCTTT. Amino acid sequence: CASSPGTPGGTEAFF.

The rearrangement uses TRBV10-1 and TRBJ2-1; 9 bases map to TRBD2. Germline CDR1 is WNHNN and CDR2 is SYGVQD (reference sequence). J gave up 9 bases and V 4 bases, and 7 bases lay outside the gene matches. This CDR3 is built from 14 residues. The CDR3 nucleotides are TGCGCCAGCAGTGCTCTAGCGGGAATCCGTGAGCAGTTCTTC. This codes for CASSALAGIREQFF.

The CDR3 here is CSVERQLNTEAFF. The CDR3 DNA reads TGCAGCGTTGAGAGACAGCTTAACACTGAAGCTTTCTTT. The rearrangement links TRBV29-1 to TRBJ1-1, with D tentatively TRBD1 (5 bases). With 3 bases removed from V and 2 bases from J, the gap between germline ends came to 10 bases. Per the germline V gene, CDR1 is SQVTM and CDR2 is ANQGSEA. The CDR3 length is 13 residues. Filled out from reference TRBV29-1 and TRBJ1-1, the complete variable domain reads SAVISQKPSRDICQRGTSLTIQCQVDSQVTMMFWYRQQPGQSLTLIATANQGSEATYESGFVIDKFPISRPNLTFSTLTVSNMSPEDSSIYLCSVERQLNTEAFFGQGTRLTVV.

Concerning this clone itself: The sample holds other DNA sequences that translate to the same CDR3. The CDR3, as DNA: TGTGCCAGCAGTGGACAGGGGGGCAATCAGCCCCAGCATTTT. Protein product: CASSGQGGNQPQHF. The chain recombines TRBV2 with TRBJ1-5; TRBD1 matches at 9 bases. Germline CDR1 and CDR2: SNHLY and FYNNEI. V dropped 4 bases and J dropped 2; count of bases not matched to a gene: 0. This CDR3 contains 14 residues.

This sequence joins TRBV7-9 and TRBJ1-2; no definite D call. The CDR3 is 13 amino acids. CDR1 is SEHNR, CDR2 FQNEAQ, per germline (reference sequence). V lost 0 bases, J lost 1 base, and 3 bases lay in between. As DNA, the CDR3 is TGTGCCAGCAGCTTAGCACTTAACTATGGCTACACCTTC. This sequence encodes CASSLALNYGYTF.

J is TRBJ1-5 and V is TRBV18; D not resolved. The CDR3 is 16 amino acids. Germline V gene data show CDR1 as KGHSH and CDR2 as LQKENI. Trimming cost V 3 bases and J 1 base, with 13 bases left between them. The chain's CDR3 is CASSPEGEGSNQPQHF. The CDR3 bases are TGTGCCAGCTCACCCGAGGGAGAAGGCAGCAATCAGCCCCAGCATTTT.

The chain combines TRBV12-2 with TRBJ1-1. TRBV12-2 is a pseudogene segment. This CDR3 comprises 14 residues. In nucleotides, the CDR3 is TGTGCAAGTCCCCTTGGGGGGCTGAACACTGAAGCTTTCTTT. It yields the protein CASPLGGLNTEAFF.

This rearrangement joins TRBV20-1 to TRBJ1-1; D gene ambiguous. Germline lookup yields CDR1 DFQATT and CDR2 SNEGSKA (reference sequence). V shed 3 bases and J shed 1 base, with 9 bases lying between them. The CDR3 contains 13 residues. The DNA of the CDR3 is TGCAGTGCTAGTGATCCGACGAACACTGAAGCTTTCTTT. Amino acids: CSASDPTNTEAFF.

The gene calls are TRBV19 and TRBJ2-1; D may be TRBD1 (5 bases). Germline V gives CDR1 LNHDA, CDR2 SQIVND (reference sequence). V was pared by 7 bases and J by 10 bases, with 14 bases between. The CDR3 spans 12 residues. The CDR3 spells CASKGDTREQFF. CDR3 in DNA: TGTGCCAGTAAAGGGGATACAAGAGAGCAGTTCTTC.

This chain joins TRBV5-1 and TRBJ1-2; 8 nucleotides agree with TRBD1. J was trimmed by 6 bases and V by 0 bases; bases with no gene match: 13. The CDR3 contains 17 residues. CDR1 SGHRS and CDR2 YFSETQ come from the germline V gene. CDR3 DNA sequence: TGCGCCAGCAGCTTGGCCGGAACGCCAGGGGGCGCGGATGGCTACACCTTC. It codes for CASSLAGTPGGADGYTF.

CDR3 sequence: CASRLDTQYF. In nucleotides, the CDR3 is TGTGCCAGCAGACTAGATACGCAGTATTTT. The chain links TRBV27 to TRBJ2-3; no firm D call. Per the germline V gene, CDR1 is MNHEY and CDR2 is SMNVEV (reference sequence). This CDR3 contains 10 residues. Deletions cut 6 bases from V and 5 bases from J, with 3 bases between.

The chain employs TRBV11-3 and TRBJ2-7; D gene ambiguous. Deletions cut 8 bases from V and 0 bases from J, with 8 bases between. CDR3 length: 12 amino acids. CDR1 and CDR2 from the germline V gene are SGHNT and YENEEA. The CDR3 nucleotides read TGTGCCAGCGCGCCCCCCTCCTACGAGCAGTACTTC. Its translation is CASAPPSYEQYF.

Regarding this clone: The sample carries other DNA sequences with the same CDR3. V usage is TRBV5-1 and J usage is TRBJ2-6; D unclear. V was clipped by 0 bases and J by 1 base, with 5 bases between them. There are 15 residues in the CDR3. CDR1 is SGHRS and CDR2 is YFSETQ in the germline V gene. CDR3 nucleotide sequence: TGCGCCAGCAGCTTGGGGCCATCTGGGGCCAACGTCCTGACTTTC. It specifies CASSLGPSGANVLTF. Full variable domain (outside the CDR3, taken from reference TRBV5-1 and TRBJ2-6): KAGVTQTPRYLIKTRGQQVTLSCSPISGHRSVSWYQQTPGQGLQFLFEYFSETQRNKGNFPGRFSGRQFSNSRSEMNVSTLELGDSALYLCASSLGPSGANVLTFGAGSRLTVL.

The J gene is TRBJ2-5, the V gene TRBV28; D not resolved. The CDR3 spans 14 residues. The V and J ends lost 7 bases and 1 base respectively, with 13 bases between them. CDR1 and CDR2 from the germline V gene are MDHEN and SYDVKM. The CDR3 region is CASTPLGVQETQYF. CDR3 DNA sequence: TGTGCCAGCACCCCTCTCGGAGTCCAAGAGACCCAGTACTTC. Filled out from reference TRBV28 and TRBJ2-5, the complete variable domain reads DVKVTQSSRYLVKRTGEKVFLECVQDMDHENMFWYRQDPGLGLRLIYFSYDVKMKEKGDIPEGYSVSREKKERFSLILESASTNQTSMYLCASTPLGVQETQYFGPGTRLLVL.

The V gene is TRBV12-3 or TRBV12-4, the J gene TRBJ1-5; no clear D. Between the trimmed V and J ends, which lost 0 bases and 4 bases, there was a span of 4 bases. This CDR3 spans 13 amino acids. CDR3 amino acids: CASSLAKNQPQHF. Here the CDR3 DNA reads TGTGCCAGCAGTTTAGCCAAGAATCAGCCCCAGCATTTT.

The rearrangement joins TRBV3-1 (or the pseudogene TRBV3-2) to TRBJ2-3; a possible D gene is TRBD2 (6 bases). Per germline, CDR1 LGHDT and CDR2 YNNKEL (reference sequence). The CDR3 loop spans 14 amino acids. V lost 5 bases and J 1 base, leaving 10 bases between the germline ends. The CDR3 DNA reads as TGTGCCAGCAGCGGGACGGGGGGCACAGATACGCAGTATTTT. Its translation: CASSGTGGTDTQYF.